These 6 T cell receptor beta chains were sequenced from one sample in a study of cytotoxic CD8 clonotypes in ibrutinib-treated CLL. Repertoires were generated with immunoSEQ multiplex PCR, while TCRdb's copy carries only in-frame clones and drops some. Among about 25,000 clones listed, 60% to 80% were seen once. Sequencing used PBMCs, obtained at disease progression, from a patient treated with ibrutinib. The receptors stem from a human donor with chronic lymphocytic leukemia.

This clone showed up just a few times. This chain joins TRBV19 and TRBJ1-1, with D tentatively TRBD1 (5 bases). Germline assignment: CDR1 LNHDA and CDR2 SQIVND (reference sequence). The CDR3 spans 16 residues. V was pared by 0 bases and J by 5 bases, with 16 bases between. CDR3 in amino acids: CASSIDGRGGRTEAFF. The CDR3 nucleotides are TGTGCCAGTAGTATAGATGGTCGGGGGGGACGGACTGAAGCTTTCTTT.

This clone has only one observation. DNA of the CDR3: TGTGCCAGCAGCTTGTGGGGGGCGGCCGAAGCTTTCTTT. Amino acids: CASSLWGAAEAFF. The rearrangement joins TRBV5-4 to TRBJ1-1; tentatively, D is TRBD1 (6 bases). Looked up from germline, CDR1 is SGHNT and CDR2 is YYREEE (reference sequence). The length of the CDR3 is 13 residues. V shed 1 base and J shed 8 bases, with 12 bases lying between them. The full variable domain, rest sourced from reference TRBV5-4 and TRBJ1-1, is ETGVTQSPTHLIKTRGQQVTLRCSSQSGHNTVSWYQQALGQGPQFIFQYYREEENGRGNFPPRFSGLQFPNYSSELNVNALELDDSALYLCASSLWGAAEAFFGQGTRLTVV.

The CDR3: CASSSGQLKNIQYF. DNA of the CDR3: TGTGCCAGCAGCTCGGGACAGCTAAAAAACATTCAGTACTTC. The chain recombines TRBV5-4 with TRBJ2-4; 7 positions match TRBD1. The CDR3 has 14 residues. Unmatched junction bases numbered 4, after V lost 3 bases and J lost 4 bases. Germline CDR1 SGHNT, CDR2 YYREEE (reference sequence).

This clone is categorized as medium-sized (0.01 to 0.1%). The V call is TRBV11-2, the J call TRBJ2-1; 7 bases agree with TRBD2. V lost 10 bases and J lost 6; bases outside the gene matches: 15. The germline CDR1 and CDR2 sequences are SGHAT and FQNNGV. This CDR3 region has 15 residues. The CDR3 region has the DNA TGTGCCACCACAGCCCCTAGCGGAAACCTCAATGAGCAGTTCTTC. This encodes CATTAPSGNLNEQFF.

The chain employs TRBV10-3 and TRBJ2-7; TRBD1 or TRBD2 may be the D gene (5 bases each). The CDR3 runs 15 residues. Germline V gene lookup returns CDR1 ENHRY and CDR2 SYGVKD. V lost 8 bases to trimming and J lost 0 bases, with 17 bases between them. In nucleotides, the CDR3 is TGTGCCATCGCGGCCGGGGCCCTCAGCTCCTACGAGCAGTACTTC. Its protein product is CAIAAGALSSYEQYF.

The V and J genes are TRBV27 and TRBJ2-1; weak D call: TRBD2 (6 bases). Deletions cut 8 bases from V and 7 bases from J, with 15 bases between. Germline V gene sequence: CDR1 MNHEY, CDR2 SMNVEV (reference sequence). The CDR3 runs 13 residues. This CDR3 is CASRYGGLNEQFF. The CDR3 region has the DNA TGTGCCAGCCGCTACGGAGGGTTGAATGAGCAGTTCTTC.